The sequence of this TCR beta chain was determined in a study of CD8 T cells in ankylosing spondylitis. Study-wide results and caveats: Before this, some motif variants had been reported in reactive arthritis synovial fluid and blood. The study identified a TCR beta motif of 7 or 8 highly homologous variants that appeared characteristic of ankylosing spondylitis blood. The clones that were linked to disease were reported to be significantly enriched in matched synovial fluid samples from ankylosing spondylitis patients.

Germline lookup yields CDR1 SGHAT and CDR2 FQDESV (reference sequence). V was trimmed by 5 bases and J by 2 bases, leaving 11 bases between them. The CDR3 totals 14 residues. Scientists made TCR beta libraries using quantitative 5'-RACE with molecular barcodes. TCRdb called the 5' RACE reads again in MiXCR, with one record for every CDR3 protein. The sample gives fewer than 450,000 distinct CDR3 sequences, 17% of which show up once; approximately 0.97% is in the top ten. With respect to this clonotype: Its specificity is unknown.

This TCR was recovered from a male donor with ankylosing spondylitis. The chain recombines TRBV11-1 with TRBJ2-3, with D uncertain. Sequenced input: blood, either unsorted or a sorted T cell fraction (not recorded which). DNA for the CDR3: TGTGCCAGCAGCCCCCGACTTCACACAGATACGCAGTATTTT. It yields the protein CASSPRLHTDTQYF.